The clone carrying this T cell receptor beta chain was picked up many times. Its antigen remains unknown. This record belongs to a study of T cells in Graves' hyperthyroidism and ophthalmopathy. Broader study findings: Onset of ophthalmopathy came a median around 6.2 months after the model predicted it.

Trimming cost V 6 bases and J 4 bases, with 18 bases left between them. The CDR3 runs to 16 residues. Germline assignment: CDR1 SNHLY and CDR2 FYNNEI. Researchers took RNA transcripts and amplified the TCR beta CDR3 regions from them. HTBI primers drove first-round RT-PCR of the TCR CDR3. One entry per CDR3 protein, called by TCRdb with MiXCR from the multiplex PCR reads. The repertoire holds about half a million distinct CDR3 sequences, with about 24% as singletons. Lactation, pregnancy, other autoimmune disease or uncontrolled infection led to exclusion of patients. Sequencing was performed on blood. This TCR was recovered from a young woman with Graves' ophthalmopathy. The gene calls are TRBV2 and TRBJ2-2; possibly TRBD1 for D (7 bases). CDR3 nucleotides: TGTGCCAGCAGCCTTCCTGCAGGGGGGAGCACCGGGGAGCTGTTTTTT. Translated, it gives CASSLPAGGSTGELFF.